This TCR beta chain came from a study of spatial heterogeneity in lung cancer. Study observations and caveats: One measure, the expanded intratumoral alpha and beta TCR count, tracked tumor mutation counts.

Documented time point: sample taken at primary tumor resection. Germline V lookup: CDR1 DFQATT, CDR2 SNEGSKA (reference sequence). This CDR3 comprises 17 residues. Trimming cost V 0 bases and J 2 bases, with 17 bases left between them. As to this clonotype: What it binds is unknown.

TCRdb independently ran MiXCR on the 5' RACE reads; one entry per CDR3 protein. The sample carries more than 3,000 distinct CDR3 sequences, roughly 15% recorded once. The material was lung tumor tissue, obtained at surgery. The clonotype originates from a male donor with early-stage non-small cell lung cancer. The chain combines TRBV20-1 with TRBJ1-3; D possibly corresponds to TRBD1 (6 bases). Here the CDR3 DNA reads TGCAGTGCTAGAGATCCCAACCCGACAGGCGCTGGAAACACCATATATTTT. The encoded protein is CSARDPNPTGAGNTIYF.